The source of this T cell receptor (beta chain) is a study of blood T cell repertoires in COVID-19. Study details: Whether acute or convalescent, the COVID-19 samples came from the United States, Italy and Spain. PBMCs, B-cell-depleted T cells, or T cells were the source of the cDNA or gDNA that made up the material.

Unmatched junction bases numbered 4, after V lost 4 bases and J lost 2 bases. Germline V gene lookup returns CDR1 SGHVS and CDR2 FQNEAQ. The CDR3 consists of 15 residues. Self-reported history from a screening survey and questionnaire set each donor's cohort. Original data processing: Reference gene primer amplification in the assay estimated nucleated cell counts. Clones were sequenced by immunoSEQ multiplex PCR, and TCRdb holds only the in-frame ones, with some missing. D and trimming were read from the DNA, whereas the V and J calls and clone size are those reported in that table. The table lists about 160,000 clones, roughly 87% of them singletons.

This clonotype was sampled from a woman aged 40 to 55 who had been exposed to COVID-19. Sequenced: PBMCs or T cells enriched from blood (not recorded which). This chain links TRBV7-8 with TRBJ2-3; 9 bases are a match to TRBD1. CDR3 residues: CASSWGTGITDTQYF. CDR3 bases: TGTGCCAGCAGCTGGGGGACAGGGATCACAGATACGCAGTATTTT. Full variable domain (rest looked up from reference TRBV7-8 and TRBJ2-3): GAGVSQSPRYKVAKRGQDVALRCDPISGHVSLFWYQQALGQGPEFLTYFQNEAQLDKSGLPSDRFFAERPEGSVSTLKIQRTQQEDSAVYLCASSWGTGITDTQYFGPGTRLTVL.